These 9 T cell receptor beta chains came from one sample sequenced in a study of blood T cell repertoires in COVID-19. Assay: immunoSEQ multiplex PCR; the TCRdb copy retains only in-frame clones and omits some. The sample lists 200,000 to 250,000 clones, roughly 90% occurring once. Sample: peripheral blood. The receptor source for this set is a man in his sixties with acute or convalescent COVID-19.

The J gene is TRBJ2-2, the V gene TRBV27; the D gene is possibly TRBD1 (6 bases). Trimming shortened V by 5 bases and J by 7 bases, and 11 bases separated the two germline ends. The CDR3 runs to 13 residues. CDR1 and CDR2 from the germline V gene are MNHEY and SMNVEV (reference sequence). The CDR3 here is CASSPQGYGELFF. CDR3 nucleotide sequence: TGTGCCAGCAGTCCACAGGGTTACGGGGAGCTGTTTTTT.

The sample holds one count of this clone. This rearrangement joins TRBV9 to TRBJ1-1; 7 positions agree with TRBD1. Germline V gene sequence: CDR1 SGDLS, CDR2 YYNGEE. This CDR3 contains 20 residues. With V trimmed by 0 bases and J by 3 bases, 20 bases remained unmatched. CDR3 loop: CASSVEGWGTGAPRDTEAFF. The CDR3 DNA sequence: TGTGCCAGCAGCGTAGAGGGCTGGGGTACAGGGGCCCCCCGTGACACTGAAGCTTTCTTT.

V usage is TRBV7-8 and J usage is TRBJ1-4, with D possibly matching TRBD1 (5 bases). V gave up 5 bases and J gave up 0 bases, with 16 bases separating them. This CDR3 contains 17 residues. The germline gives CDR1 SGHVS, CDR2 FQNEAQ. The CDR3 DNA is TGTGCCAGCAGCCCGAACGGGGGGGTTGCAACTAATGAAAAACTGTTTTTT. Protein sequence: CASSPNGGVATNEKLFF.

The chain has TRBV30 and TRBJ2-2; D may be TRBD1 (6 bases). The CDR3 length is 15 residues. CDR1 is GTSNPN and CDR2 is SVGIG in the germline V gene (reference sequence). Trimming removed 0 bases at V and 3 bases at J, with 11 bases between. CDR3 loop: CAWSVAGVDTGELFF. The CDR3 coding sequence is TGTGCCTGGAGTGTGGCAGGGGTTGACACCGGGGAGCTGTTTTTT.

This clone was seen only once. CDR3 sequence: CASSYSQGKDYGYTF. The CDR3 DNA is TGTGCCAGCAGTTACTCCCAGGGCAAAGACTATGGCTACACCTTC. This chain joins TRBV6-6 and TRBJ1-2; TRBD1 is a possible D gene (5 bases). Germline V gene sequence: CDR1 MNHNY, CDR2 SVGAGI (reference sequence). This CDR3 is built from 15 residues. V was trimmed by 0 bases and J by 3 bases, leaving 11 bases between them.

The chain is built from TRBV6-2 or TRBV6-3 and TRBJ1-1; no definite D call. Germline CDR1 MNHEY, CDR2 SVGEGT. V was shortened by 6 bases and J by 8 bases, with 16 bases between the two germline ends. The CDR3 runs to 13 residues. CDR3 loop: CASSPRRSGEAFF. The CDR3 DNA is TGTGCCAGCAGCCCCCGCCGGTCGGGGGAAGCTTTCTTT.

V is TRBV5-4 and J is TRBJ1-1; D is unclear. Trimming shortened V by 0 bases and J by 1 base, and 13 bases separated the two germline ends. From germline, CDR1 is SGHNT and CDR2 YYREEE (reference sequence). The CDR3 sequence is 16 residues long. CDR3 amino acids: CASSLDAGATNTEAFF. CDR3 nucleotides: TGTGCCAGCAGCTTGGATGCAGGCGCTACGAACACTGAAGCTTTCTTT.

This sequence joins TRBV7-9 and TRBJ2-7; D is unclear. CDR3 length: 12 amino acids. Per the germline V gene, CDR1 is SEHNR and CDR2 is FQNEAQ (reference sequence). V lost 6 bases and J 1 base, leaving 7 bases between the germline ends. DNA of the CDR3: TGTGCCAGCAGTATCGGGTCCTACGAGCAGTACTTC. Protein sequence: CASSIGSYEQYF.

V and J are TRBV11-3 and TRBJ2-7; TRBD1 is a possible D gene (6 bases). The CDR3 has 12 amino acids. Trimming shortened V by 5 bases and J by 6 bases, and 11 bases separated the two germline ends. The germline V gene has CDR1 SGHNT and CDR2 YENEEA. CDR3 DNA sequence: TGTGCCAGCAGCCAGGGGTTCACCGAGCAGTACTTC. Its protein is CASSQGFTEQYF.